Included here is one T cell receptor beta chain sequence, with context. Profiles of TCR beta VDJ and CDR3 were generated from a genomic DNA template. TCRdb reprocessed the reads with MiXCR, giving one entry per CDR3 protein. This table has about 240,000 distinct CDR3 sequences, about 44% appearing once. Patients picked for sequencing had shown CD8+CD57+ cell expansion detected by flow cytometry. The patients, all of them, had severe acquired aplastic anemia. None of the patients had been given any therapy when their blood was sampled. The data stem from a study of CD8+CD57+ T cells in acquired aplastic anemia. The V gene's germline CDR1 is DFQATT and CDR2 SNEGSKA (reference sequence). CDR3 length: 14 amino acids. The V and J ends lost 1 base and 2 bases, in that order; junction bases with no gene match: 4.

V is TRBV20-1 and J is TRBJ1-1; TRBD1 matches 7 bases. This clonotype originated in a human donor with aplastic anemia. Source material: sorted CD4+, CD8+, or CD8+CD57+ T cells (not recorded which) from PBMCs. CDR3 DNA sequence: TGCAGTGCTAGAGTACCAGGGGGTAACACTGAAGCTTTCTTT. This sequence encodes CSARVPGGNTEAFF.